The rows below give T cell receptor beta chains drawn from one sample of a study of CD8+ T cells in alopecia areata. Repertoires were generated with immunoSEQ multiplex PCR, while TCRdb's copy carries only in-frame clones and drops some. The sample has 150,000 to 200,000 clones; roughly 64% are singletons. This specimen consisted of CD4+ T cells sorted from blood, obtained at week 24, from a patient treated with tofacitinib. These receptor sequences come from a human donor with alopecia areata. Both conserved end residues are part of each CDR3. The D gene is left open where the match is weak. Only part of the rows carry a size: once, few, many, or a class if the clone is expanded.

>TRBV10-3|.|TRBJ1-1|TRBD1
CAISWTGGATEAFF
TGTGCCATCAGCTGGACAGGTGGAGCCACTGAAGCTTTCTTT
>TRBV6-9|few|TRBJ2-7|.
CASIYIPGQSTYEQYF
TGTGCCAGCATCTATATTCCGGGGCAATCAACCTACGAGCAGTACTTC
>TRBV19|few|TRBJ2-3|.
CASAPGTDTQYF
TGTGCCAGTGCCCCTGGCACAGATACGCAGTATTTT
>TRBV25-1|.|TRBJ1-3|.
CASSPEYSGNTIYF
TGTGCCAGCAGTCCAGAATACTCTGGAAACACCATATATTTT
>TRBV5-1|.|TRBJ2-1|.
CASSLAATYNEQFF
TGCGCCAGCAGCTTAGCGGCCACCTACAATGAGCAGTTCTTC
>TRBV7-2|.|TRBJ1-6|TRBD1
CASSSGGGNSPLHF
TGTGCCAGCAGCTCAGGGGGTGGGAATTCACCCCTCCACTTT
>TRBV29-1|.|TRBJ2-3|TRBD2
CSVEAGGDTDTQYF
TGCAGCGTTGAAGCGGGAGGAGACACAGATACGCAGTATTTT
>TRBV4-2|.|TRBJ1-4|.
CASSQWGNEKLFF
TGTGCCAGCAGCCAATGGGGTAATGAAAAACTGTTTTTT
>TRBV7-2|.|TRBJ2-5|TRBD2
CASSSTGGAFETQYF
TGTGCCAGCAGCTCCACCGGGGGGGCCTTTGAGACCCAGTACTTC
>TRBV7-9|few|TRBJ2-6|.
CASSPDYSGANVLTF
TGTGCCAGCAGCCCTGACTACTCTGGGGCCAACGTCCTGACTTTC
>TRBV10-3|few|TRBJ2-1|TRBD2
CAISWEGNEQFF
TGTGCCATCAGCTGGGAGGGTAATGAGCAGTTCTTC
>TRBV30|.|TRBJ2-6|.
CAWRVAGANVLTF
TGTGCCTGGAGAGTAGCTGGGGCCAACGTCCTGACTTTC
>TRBV29-1|.|TRBJ2-5|.
CSVARSAQETQYF
TGCAGCGTTGCTCGGTCGGCTCAAGAGACCCAGTACTTC
>TRBV30|few|TRBJ1-2|.
CAWSVGARWGYTF
TGTGCCTGGAGTGTCGGCGCACGTTGGGGCTACACCTTC
>TRBV7-7|few|TRBJ2-6|.
CASSHVSGSGANVLTF
TGTGCCAGCAGTCACGTGTCGGGCTCTGGGGCCAACGTCCTGACTTTC